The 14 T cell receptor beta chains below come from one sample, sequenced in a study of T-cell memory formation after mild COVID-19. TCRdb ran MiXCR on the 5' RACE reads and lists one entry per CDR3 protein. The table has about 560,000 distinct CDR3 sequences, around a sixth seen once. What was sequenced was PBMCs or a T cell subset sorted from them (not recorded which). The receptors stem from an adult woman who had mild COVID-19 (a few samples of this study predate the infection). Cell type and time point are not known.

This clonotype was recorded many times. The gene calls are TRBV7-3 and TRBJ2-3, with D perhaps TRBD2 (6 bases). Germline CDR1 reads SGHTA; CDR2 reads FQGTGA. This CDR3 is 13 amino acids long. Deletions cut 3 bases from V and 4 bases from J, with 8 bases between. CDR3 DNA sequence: TGTGCCAGCAGCTTGACTAGAGCAGATACGCAGTATTTT. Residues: CASSLTRADTQYF.

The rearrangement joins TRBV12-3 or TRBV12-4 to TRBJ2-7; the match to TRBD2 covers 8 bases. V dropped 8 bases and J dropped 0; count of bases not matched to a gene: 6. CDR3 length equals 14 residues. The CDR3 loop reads CASQVAGSSYEQYF. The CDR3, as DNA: TGTGCCAGCCAAGTAGCGGGGAGCTCCTACGAGCAGTACTTC.

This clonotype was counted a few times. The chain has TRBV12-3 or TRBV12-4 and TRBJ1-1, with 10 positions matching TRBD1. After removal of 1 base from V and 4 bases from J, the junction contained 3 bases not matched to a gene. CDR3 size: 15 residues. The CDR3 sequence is CASSLEGTGATEAFF. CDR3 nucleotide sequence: TGTGCCAGCAGTTTAGAGGGGACAGGGGCCACTGAAGCTTTCTTT.

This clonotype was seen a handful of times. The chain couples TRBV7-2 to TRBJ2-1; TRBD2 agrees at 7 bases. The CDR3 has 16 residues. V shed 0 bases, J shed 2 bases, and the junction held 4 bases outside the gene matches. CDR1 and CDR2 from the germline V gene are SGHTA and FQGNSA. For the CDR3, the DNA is TGTGCCAGCAGCTTAGCGACAAGCGGGACCTACAATGAGCAGTTCTTC. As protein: CASSLATSGTYNEQFF. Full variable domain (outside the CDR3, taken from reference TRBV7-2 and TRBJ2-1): GAGVSQSPSNKVTEKGKDVELRCDPISGHTALYWYRQSLGQGLEFLIYFQGNSAPDKSGLPSDRFSAERTGGSVSTLTIQRTQQEDSAVYLCASSLATSGTYNEQFFGPGTRLTVL.

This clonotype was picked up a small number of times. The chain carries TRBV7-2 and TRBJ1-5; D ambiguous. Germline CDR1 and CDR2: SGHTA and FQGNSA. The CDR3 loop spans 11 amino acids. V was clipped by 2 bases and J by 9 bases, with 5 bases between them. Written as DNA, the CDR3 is TGTGCCAGCAGCTTATGGGGGCCCCAGCATTTT. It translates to CASSLWGPQHF.

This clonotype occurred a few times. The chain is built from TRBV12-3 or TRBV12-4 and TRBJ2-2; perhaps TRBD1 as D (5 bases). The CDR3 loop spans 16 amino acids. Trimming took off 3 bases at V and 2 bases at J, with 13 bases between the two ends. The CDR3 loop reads CASSFKTEVNTGELFF. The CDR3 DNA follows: TGTGCCAGCAGTTTCAAGACAGAAGTTAACACCGGGGAGCTGTTTTTT.

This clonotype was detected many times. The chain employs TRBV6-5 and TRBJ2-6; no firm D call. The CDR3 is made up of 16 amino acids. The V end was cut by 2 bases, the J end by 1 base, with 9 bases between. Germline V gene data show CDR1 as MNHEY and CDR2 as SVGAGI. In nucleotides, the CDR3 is TGTGCCAGCAGTTACGGCACATCTTCTGGGGCCAACGTCCTGACTTTC. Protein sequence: CASSYGTSSGANVLTF.

The CDR3 loop reads CASSYSRGPMNTEAFF. In nucleotides, the CDR3 is TGTGCCAGCAGTTACTCGAGGGGTCCTATGAACACTGAAGCTTTCTTT. This sequence joins TRBV6-5 and TRBJ1-1; a weak D match, TRBD1 (5 bases). Trimming left V 0 bases short and J 0 bases short, with 11 bases between. The germline V gene encodes CDR1 MNHEY and CDR2 SVGAGI. The CDR3 spans 16 residues.

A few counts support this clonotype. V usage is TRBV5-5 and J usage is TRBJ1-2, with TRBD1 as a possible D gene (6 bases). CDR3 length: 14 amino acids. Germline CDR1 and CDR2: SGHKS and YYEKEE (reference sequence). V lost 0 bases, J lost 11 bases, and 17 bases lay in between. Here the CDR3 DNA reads TGTGCCAGCAGCTTGGGCGGGGGCCAGCCGAGATACACCTTC. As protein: CASSLGGGQPRYTF.

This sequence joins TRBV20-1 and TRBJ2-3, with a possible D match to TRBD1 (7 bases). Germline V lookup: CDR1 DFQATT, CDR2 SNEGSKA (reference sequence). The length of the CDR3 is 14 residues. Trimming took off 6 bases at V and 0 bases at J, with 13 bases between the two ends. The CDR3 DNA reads TGCAGTGCAGTCAGGGGGGCTAGCACAGATACGCAGTATTTT. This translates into CSAVRGASTDTQYF.

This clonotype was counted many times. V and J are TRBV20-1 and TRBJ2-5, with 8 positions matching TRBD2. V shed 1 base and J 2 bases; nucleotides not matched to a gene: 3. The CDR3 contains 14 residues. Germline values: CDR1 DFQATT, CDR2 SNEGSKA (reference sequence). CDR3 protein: CSARVGGGQETQYF. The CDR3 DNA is TGCAGTGCTAGAGTCGGGGGGGGGCAAGAGACCCAGTACTTC.

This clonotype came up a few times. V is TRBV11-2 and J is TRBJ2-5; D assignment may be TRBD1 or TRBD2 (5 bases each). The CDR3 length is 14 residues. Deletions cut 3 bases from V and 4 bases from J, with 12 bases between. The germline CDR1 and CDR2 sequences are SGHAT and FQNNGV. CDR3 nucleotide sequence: TGTGCCAGCAGCTTCACCGGGACCTCAGAGACCCAGTACTTC. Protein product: CASSFTGTSETQYF.

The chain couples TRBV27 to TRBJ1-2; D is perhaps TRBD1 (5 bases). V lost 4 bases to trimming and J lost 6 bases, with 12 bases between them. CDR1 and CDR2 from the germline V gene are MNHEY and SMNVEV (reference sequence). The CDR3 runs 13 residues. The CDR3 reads CASSSPGHHGYTF. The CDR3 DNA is TGTGCCAGCAGTTCACCAGGGCATCATGGCTACACCTTC.

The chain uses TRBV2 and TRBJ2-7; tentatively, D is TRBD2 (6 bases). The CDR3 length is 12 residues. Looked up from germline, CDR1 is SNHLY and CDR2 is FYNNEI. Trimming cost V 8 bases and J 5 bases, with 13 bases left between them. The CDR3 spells CASRDFPHEQYF. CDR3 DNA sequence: TGTGCCAGCCGGGACTTCCCTCACGAGCAGTACTTC.